This T cell receptor (beta chain) was found in a study of shared clonotypes between healthy human individuals. Study outcomes and limitations: Some clonotypes were shared by all four sorted-subset donors, while others were not shared. The non-shared ones had lower generation probabilities than the shared ones. Memory subsets generally showed smaller estimated richness than naive subsets did.

Sequencing was at deep level. Across several immunoSEQ plates, the genomic DNA of each subset was split evenly. Produced via immunoSEQ multiplex PCR; TCRdb's table is partial and in-frame only. This table holds some 2,400,000 clones, nearly 97% found once. V lost 0 bases, J lost 10 bases, and 15 bases lay in between. Germline-derived CDR1 and CDR2 are LNHDA and SQIVND (reference sequence). The CDR3 is 14 residues long. In this sample, this clone turned up once. Its antigen is currently unknown. Sequencing used naive CD4+ T cells sorted from blood. Regarding subset: CD45RA+ positively selected. This TCR derives from a man aged 18 to 35 in good health. The J gene is TRBJ1-2, the V gene TRBV19, with D possibly TRBD1 on 6 matching bases. The CDR3: CASSIDRGTGIYTF. The DNA for the CDR3 is TGTGCCAGTAGTATAGATAGGGGGACCGGGATCTACACCTTC.